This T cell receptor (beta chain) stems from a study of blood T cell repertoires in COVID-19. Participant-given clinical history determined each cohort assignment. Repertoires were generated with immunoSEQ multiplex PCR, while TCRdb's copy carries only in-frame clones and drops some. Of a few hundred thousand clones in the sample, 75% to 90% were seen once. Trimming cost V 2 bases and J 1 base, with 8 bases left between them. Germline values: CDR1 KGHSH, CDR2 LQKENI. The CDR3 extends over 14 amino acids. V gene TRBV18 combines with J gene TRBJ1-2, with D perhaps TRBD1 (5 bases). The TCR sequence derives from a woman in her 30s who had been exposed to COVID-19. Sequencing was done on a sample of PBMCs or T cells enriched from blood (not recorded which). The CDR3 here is CASSPIDSNYGYTF. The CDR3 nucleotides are TGTGCCAGCTCACCAATTGACAGTAACTATGGCTACACCTTC.